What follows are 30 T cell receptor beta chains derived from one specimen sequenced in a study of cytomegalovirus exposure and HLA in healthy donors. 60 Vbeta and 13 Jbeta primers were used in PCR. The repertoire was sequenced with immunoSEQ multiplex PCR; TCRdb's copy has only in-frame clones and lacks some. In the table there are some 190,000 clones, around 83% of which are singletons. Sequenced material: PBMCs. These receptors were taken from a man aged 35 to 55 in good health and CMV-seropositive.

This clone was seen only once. CDR3 in amino acids: CASSQVRAGQGAVETQYF. Here the CDR3 DNA reads TGCGCCAGCAGCCAAGTAAGGGCGGGGCAGGGGGCCGTAGAGACCCAGTACTTC. This chain uses TRBV4-1 with TRBJ2-5, with TRBD1 matching over 8 bases. The CDR3 contains 18 residues. V lost 1 base to trimming and J lost 4 bases; unmatched junction nucleotides: 14. Germline loops: CDR1 MGHRA, CDR2 YSYEKL.

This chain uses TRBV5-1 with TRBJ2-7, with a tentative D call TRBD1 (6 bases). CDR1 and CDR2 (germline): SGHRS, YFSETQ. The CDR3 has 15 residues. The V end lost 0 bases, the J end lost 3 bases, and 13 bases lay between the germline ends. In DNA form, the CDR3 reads TGCGCCAGCAGCTTGGCCGCAGGGGAAGGCTACGAGCAGTACTTC. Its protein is CASSLAAGEGYEQYF.

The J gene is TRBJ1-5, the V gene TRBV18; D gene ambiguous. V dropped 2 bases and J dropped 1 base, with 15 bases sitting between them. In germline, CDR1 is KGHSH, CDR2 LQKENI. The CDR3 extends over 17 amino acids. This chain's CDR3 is CASSPTATGRSNQPQHF. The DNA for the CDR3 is TGTGCCAGCTCACCAACCGCGACGGGGAGAAGCAATCAGCCCCAGCATTTT.

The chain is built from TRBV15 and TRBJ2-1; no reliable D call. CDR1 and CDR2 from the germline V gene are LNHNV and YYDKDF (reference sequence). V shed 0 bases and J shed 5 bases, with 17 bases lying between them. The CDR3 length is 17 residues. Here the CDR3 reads CATSRDPRGRLDNEQFF. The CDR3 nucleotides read TGTGCCACCAGCAGAGATCCCCGAGGAAGGCTCGACAATGAGCAGTTCTTC. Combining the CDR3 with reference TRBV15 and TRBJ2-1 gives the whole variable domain DAMVIQNPRYQVTQFGKPVTLSCSQTLNHNVMYWYQQKSSQAPKLLFHYYDKDFNNEADTPDNFQSRRPNTSFCFLDIRSPGLGDTAMYLCATSRDPRGRLDNEQFFGPGTRLTVL.

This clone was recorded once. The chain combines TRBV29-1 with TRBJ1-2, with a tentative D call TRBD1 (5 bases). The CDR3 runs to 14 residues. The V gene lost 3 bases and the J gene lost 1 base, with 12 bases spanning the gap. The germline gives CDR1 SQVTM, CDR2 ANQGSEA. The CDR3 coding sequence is TGCAGCGTTGATTCGGGGGGAGGTAACTATGGCTACACCTTC. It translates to CSVDSGGGNYGYTF.

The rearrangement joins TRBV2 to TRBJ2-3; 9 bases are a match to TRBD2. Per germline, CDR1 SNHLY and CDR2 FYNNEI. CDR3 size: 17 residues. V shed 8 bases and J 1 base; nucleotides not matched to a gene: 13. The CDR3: CASRGRGREGGTDTQYF. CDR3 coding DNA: TGTGCCAGCCGAGGCCGGGGGCGGGAGGGGGGCACAGATACGCAGTATTTT.

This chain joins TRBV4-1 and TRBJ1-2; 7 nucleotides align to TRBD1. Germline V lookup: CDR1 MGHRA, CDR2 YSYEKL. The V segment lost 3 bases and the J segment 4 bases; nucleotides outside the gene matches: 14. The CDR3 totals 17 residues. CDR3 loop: CASSQMVGAQGVYGYTF. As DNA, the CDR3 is TGCGCCAGCAGCCAGATGGTGGGGGCCCAGGGGGTCTATGGCTACACCTTC.

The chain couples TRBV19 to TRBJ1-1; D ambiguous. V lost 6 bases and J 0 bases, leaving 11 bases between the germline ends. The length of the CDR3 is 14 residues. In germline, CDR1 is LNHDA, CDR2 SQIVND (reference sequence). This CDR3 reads CASRAGNMNTEAFF. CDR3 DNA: TGTGCCAGTAGGGCGGGCAATATGAACACTGAAGCTTTCTTT.

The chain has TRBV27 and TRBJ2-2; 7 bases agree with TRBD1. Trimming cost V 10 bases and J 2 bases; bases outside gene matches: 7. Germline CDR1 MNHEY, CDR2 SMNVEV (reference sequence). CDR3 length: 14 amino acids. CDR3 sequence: CATSTGTNTGELFF. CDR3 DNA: TGTGCCACCTCGACAGGGACCAACACCGGGGAGCTGTTTTTT.

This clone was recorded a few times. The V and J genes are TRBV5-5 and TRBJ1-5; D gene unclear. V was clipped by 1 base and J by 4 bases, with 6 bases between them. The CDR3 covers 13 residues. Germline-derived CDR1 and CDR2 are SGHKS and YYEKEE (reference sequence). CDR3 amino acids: CASSLSGNQPQHF. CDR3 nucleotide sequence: TGTGCCAGCAGCTTGTCGGGGAATCAGCCCCAGCATTTT.

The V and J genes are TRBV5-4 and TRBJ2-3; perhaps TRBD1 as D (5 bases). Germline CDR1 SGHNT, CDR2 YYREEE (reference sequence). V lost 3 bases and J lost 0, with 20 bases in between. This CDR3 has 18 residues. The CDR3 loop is CASSSGNRLGVSTDTQYF. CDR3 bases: TGTGCCAGCAGCTCAGGAAACAGGCTGGGTGTAAGCACAGATACGCAGTATTTT.

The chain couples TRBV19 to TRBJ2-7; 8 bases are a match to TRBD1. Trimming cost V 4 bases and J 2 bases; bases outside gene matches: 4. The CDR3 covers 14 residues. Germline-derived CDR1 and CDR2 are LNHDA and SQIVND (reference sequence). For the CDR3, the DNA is TGTGCCAGTAGTACCGGACAGGGAACCTACGAGCAGTACTTC. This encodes CASSTGQGTYEQYF. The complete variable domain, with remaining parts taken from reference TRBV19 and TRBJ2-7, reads DGGITQSPKYLFRKEGQNVTLSCEQNLNHDAMYWYRQDPGQGLRLIYYSQIVNDFQKGDIAEGYSVSREKKESFPLTVTSAQKNPTAFYLCASSTGQGTYEQYFGPGTRLTVT.

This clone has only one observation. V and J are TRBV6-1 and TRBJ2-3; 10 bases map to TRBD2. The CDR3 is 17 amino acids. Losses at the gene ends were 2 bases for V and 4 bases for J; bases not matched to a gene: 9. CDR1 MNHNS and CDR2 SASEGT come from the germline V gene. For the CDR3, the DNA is TGTGCCAGCAGTGAAATAGGGCTAGCGGGAGAAGCAGATACGCAGTATTTT. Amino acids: CASSEIGLAGEADTQYF.

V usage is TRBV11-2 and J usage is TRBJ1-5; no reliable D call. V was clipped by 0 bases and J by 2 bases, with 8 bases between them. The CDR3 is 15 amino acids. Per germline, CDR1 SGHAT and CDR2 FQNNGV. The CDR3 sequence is CASSLDLAGNQPQHF. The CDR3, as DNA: TGTGCCAGCAGCTTAGATCTGGCAGGCAATCAGCCCCAGCATTTT. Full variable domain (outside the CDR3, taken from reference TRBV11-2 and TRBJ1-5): EAGVAQSPRYKIIEKRQSVAFWCNPISGHATLYWYQQILGQGPKLLIQFQNNGVVDDSQLPKDRFSAERLKGVDSTLKIQPAKLEDSAVYLCASSLDLAGNQPQHFGDGTRLSIL.

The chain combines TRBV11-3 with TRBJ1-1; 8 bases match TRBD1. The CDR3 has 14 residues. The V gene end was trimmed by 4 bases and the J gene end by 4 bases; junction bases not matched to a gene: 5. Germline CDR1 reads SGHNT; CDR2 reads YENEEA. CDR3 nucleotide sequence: TGTGCCAGCAGCTCGGACAGGGAGTCCACTGAAGCTTTCTTT. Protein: CASSSDRESTEAFF.

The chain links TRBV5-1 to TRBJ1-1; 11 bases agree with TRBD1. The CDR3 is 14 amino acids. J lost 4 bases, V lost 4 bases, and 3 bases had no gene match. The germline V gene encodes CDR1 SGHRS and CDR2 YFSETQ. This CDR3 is CASSPGTGGTEAFF. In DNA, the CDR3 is TGCGCCAGCAGCCCGGGGACAGGGGGCACTGAAGCTTTCTTT.

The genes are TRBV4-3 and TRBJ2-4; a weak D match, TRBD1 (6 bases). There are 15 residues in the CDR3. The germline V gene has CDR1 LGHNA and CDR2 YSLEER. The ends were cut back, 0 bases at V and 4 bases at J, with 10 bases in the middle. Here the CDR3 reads CASSQDRGQKNIQYF. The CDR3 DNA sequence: TGCGCCAGCAGCCAAGATAGGGGACAAAAAAACATTCAGTACTTC.

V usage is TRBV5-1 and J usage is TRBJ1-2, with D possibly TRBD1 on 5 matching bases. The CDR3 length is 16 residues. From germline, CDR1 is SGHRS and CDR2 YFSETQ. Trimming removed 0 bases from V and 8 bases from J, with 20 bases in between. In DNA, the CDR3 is TGCGCCAGCAGCTTGGACCCGGAGCTTGACAGACCCGGCTACACCTTC. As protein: CASSLDPELDRPGYTF.

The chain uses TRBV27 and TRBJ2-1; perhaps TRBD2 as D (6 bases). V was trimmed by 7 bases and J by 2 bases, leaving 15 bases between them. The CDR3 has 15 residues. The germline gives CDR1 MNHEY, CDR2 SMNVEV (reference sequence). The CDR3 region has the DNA TGTGCCAGCACCCTCCGAACGGGAGCCTACAATGAGCAGTTCTTC. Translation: CASTLRTGAYNEQFF.

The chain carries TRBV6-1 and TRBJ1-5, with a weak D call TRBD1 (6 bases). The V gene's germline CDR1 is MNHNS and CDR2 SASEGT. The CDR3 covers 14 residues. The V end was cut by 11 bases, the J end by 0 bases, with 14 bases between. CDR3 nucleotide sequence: TGTGCCCTCGGGGGGACACTTAGCAATCAGCCCCAGCATTTT. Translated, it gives CALGGTLSNQPQHF.

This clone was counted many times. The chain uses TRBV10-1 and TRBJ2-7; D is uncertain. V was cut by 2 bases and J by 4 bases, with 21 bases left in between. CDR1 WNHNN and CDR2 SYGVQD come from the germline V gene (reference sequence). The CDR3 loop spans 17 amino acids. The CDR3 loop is CASSEVESLHPMYEQYF. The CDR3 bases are TGCGCCAGCAGTGAGGTGGAGAGTCTCCACCCGATGTACGAGCAGTACTTC.

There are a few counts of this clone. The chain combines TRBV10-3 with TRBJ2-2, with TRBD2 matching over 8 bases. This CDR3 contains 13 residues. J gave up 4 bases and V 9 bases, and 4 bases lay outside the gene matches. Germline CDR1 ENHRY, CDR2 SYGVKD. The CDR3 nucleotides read TGTGCCATAGCGGGAGCTGGCACCGGGGAGCTGTTTTTT. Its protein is CAIAGAGTGELFF.

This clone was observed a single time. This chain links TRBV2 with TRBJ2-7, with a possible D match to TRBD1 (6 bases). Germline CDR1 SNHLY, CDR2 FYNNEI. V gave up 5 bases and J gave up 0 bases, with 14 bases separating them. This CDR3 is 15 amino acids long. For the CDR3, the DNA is TGTGCCAGCAGTCCGAGGACGACAGGCTCCTACGAGCAGTACTTC. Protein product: CASSPRTTGSYEQYF.

The CDR3 coding sequence is TGTGCCAGTAGTATCGCCAGGGGTACCGATGAGCAGTTCTTC. It yields the protein CASSIARGTDEQFF. The chain combines TRBV19 with TRBJ2-1; D may be TRBD1 (6 bases). Between the trimmed V and J ends, which lost 3 bases and 8 bases, there was a span of 14 bases. The germline V gene encodes CDR1 LNHDA and CDR2 SQIVND (reference sequence). There are 14 residues in the CDR3.

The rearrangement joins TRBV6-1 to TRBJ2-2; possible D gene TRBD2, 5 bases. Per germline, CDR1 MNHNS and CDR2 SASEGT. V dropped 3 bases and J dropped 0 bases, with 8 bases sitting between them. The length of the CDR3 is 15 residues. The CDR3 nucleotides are TGTGCCAGCAGTGAGACCGGGACGAACACCGGGGAGCTGTTTTTT. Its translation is CASSETGTNTGELFF.

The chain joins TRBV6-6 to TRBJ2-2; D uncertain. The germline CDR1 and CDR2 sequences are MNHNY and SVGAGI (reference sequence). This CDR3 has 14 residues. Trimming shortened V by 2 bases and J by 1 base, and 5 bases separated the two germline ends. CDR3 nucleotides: TGTGCCAGCAGTTACGAGCGGAACACCGGGGAGCTGTTTTTT. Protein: CASSYERNTGELFF.

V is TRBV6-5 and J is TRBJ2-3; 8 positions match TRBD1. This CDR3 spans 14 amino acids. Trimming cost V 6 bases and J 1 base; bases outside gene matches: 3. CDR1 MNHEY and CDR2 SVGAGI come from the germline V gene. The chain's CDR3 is CASRQGAGTDTQYF. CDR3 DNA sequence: TGTGCCAGCAGGCAGGGGGCAGGCACAGATACGCAGTATTTT.

CDR3 in amino acids: CASSSGTYNQPQHF. The DNA for the CDR3 is TGTGCCAGTAGTAGCGGGACGTACAATCAGCCCCAGCATTTT. The chain recombines TRBV19 with TRBJ1-5; the D gene is possibly TRBD1 (5 bases). Germline V gene data show CDR1 as LNHDA and CDR2 as SQIVND (reference sequence). The CDR3 covers 14 residues. Between the trimmed V and J ends, which lost 4 bases and 3 bases, there was a span of 10 bases.

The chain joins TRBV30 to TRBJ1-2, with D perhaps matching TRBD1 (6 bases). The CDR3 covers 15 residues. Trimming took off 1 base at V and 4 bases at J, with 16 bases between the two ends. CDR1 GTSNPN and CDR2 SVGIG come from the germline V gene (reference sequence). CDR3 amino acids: CAWSDRTGISYGYTF. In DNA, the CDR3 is TGTGCCTGGAGTGATAGAACAGGGATCTCCTATGGCTACACCTTC.

As DNA, the CDR3 is TGTGCCAGCAGTTTTGACAGAGGAGAGACCCAGTACTTC. Protein product: CASSFDRGETQYF. The V call is TRBV27, the J call TRBJ2-5; a weak D match, TRBD1 (5 bases). The CDR3 covers 13 residues. V lost 3 bases, J lost 4 bases, and 9 bases lay in between. CDR1 is MNHEY, CDR2 SMNVEV, per germline (reference sequence).